This is a list of T cell receptor beta chains from one sample in a study of T cell responses to AZD1222 COVID-19 vaccine. Assay used: immunoSEQ multiplex PCR; TCRdb lists only in-frame clones, some missing. The repertoire holds under 150,000 clones, with 91% as singletons. The sample here was peripheral blood, taken on day 0 of AZD1222 vaccination. These receptor sequences come from an adult in good health. Each CDR3 is given with its conserved first and last residue. D genes are given only for firm matches. The listing skips clone size in some rows; elsewhere it reads once, few, many or a size class.

j_call	clone_size	d_call	v_call	cdr3_aa	cdr3_nt
TRBJ1-4	once	TRBD1	TRBV19	CASSIAGTGVATNEKLFF	TGTGCCAGTAGTATCGCCGGGACAGGAGTGGCAACTAATGAAAAACTGTTTTTT
TRBJ2-1	-	TRBD1	TRBV27	CASSLSWGDRAYNEQFF	TGTGCCAGCAGTTTATCATGGGGGGACAGGGCGTACAATGAGCAGTTCTTC
TRBJ2-1	-	TRBD2	TRBV5-1	CASSQGLANLGEQFF	TGCGCCAGCAGCCAGGGACTAGCGAATCTGGGTGAGCAGTTCTTC
TRBJ2-3	-	TRBD2	TRBV5-6	CASTMRLAGTGTDTQYF	TGTGCCAGCACCATGCGACTAGCGGGAACGGGCACAGATACGCAGTATTTT
TRBJ1-5	-	-	TRBV10-3	CAISDWDISNQPQHF	TGTGCCATCAGTGATTGGGACATTAGCAATCAGCCCCAGCATTTT
TRBJ2-1	few	TRBD2	TRBV18	CASSPPTSGSWQFF	TGTGCCAGCTCACCACCTACTAGCGGGAGTTGGCAGTTCTTC
TRBJ2-1	-	TRBD1	TRBV2	CASSGRTGGYNEQFF	TGTGCCAGCAGCGGCCGGACAGGGGGCTACAATGAGCAGTTCTTC
TRBJ2-5	-	-	TRBV7-2	CASSLWGTQGETQYF	TGTGCCAGCAGCTTATGGGGTACACAAGGAGAGACCCAGTACTTC
TRBJ2-4	few	TRBD1	TRBV5-3	CARSSAWGTGFTKNIQYF	TGTGCCAGAAGCTCCGCCTGGGGGACAGGGTTTACCAAAAACATTCAGTACTTC
TRBJ2-7	-	TRBD2	TRBV6-5	CASSPVGRASDEQYF	TGTGCCAGCTCCCCGGTAGGGAGGGCCTCGGACGAGCAGTACTTC
TRBJ2-5	-	TRBD1	TRBV7-8	CASSLVGQGVQETQYF	TGTGCCAGCAGCTTAGTGGGACAGGGGGTCCAAGAGACCCAGTACTTC
TRBJ1-2	-	-	TRBV10-3	CAISEQGNYGYTF	TGTGCCATCAGTGAGCAGGGGAACTATGGCTACACCTTC
TRBJ2-1	-	TRBD2	TRBV10-3	CAISEPVSSGRAYEQFF	TGTGCCATCAGTGAGCCTGTATCTAGCGGGAGGGCCTATGAGCAGTTCTTC
TRBJ1-2	-	-	TRBV12-3/TRBV12-4	CASSLKGWYGYTF	TGTGCCAGCAGTTTAAAGGGTTGGTATGGCTACACCTTC
TRBJ1-1	-	-	TRBV29-1	CSTGGGNTEAFF	TGCAGCACTGGGGGGGGGAACACTGAAGCTTTCTTT
TRBJ2-2	-	-	TRBV15	CATGTGFGELFF	TGTGCCACCGGAACAGGGTTCGGGGAGCTGTTTTTT
TRBJ1-1	-	-	TRBV6-5	CASRRDRGAEAFF	TGTGCCAGCAGGCGCGATCGGGGTGCTGAAGCTTTCTTT
TRBJ1-5	-	-	TRBV6-4	CASSAVHSNQPQHF	TGTGCCAGCAGCGCTGTCCATAGCAATCAGCCCCAGCATTTT
TRBJ1-2	-	-	TRBV30	CAWSASVGGYTF	TGTGCCTGGAGTGCATCTGTGGGTGGCTACACCTTC
TRBJ2-7	-	-	TRBV7-2	CASSFAGTDYEQYF	TGTGCCAGCAGCTTTGCGGGGACGGACTACGAGCAGTACTTC
TRBJ2-7	once	-	TRBV7-9	CASSLWEGQNYEQYF	TGTGCCAGCAGCTTATGGGAGGGACAGAACTACGAGCAGTACTTC
TRBJ1-5	-	-	TRBV9	CASSAQNSNQPQHF	TGTGCCAGCAGCGCACAGAATAGCAATCAGCCCCAGCATTTT
TRBJ2-7	-	TRBD2	TRBV5-1	CASSLAIASSGRVVYEQYF	TGCGCCAGCAGCTTGGCCATAGCCTCGAGCGGGAGAGTCGTCTACGAGCAGTACTTC